Following are 15 T cell receptor beta chains from one sample sequenced in a study of PD-1 blockade in classical Hodgkin lymphoma. Every single patient, without exception, relapsed after autologous stem cell transplantation, and brentuximab vedotin exposure varied. Sequencing was performed with immunoSEQ multiplex PCR; in TCRdb, only in-frame clones are kept and a portion is missing. The sample lists tens of thousands of clones, just under 75% occurring once. The material sequenced was peripheral blood mononuclear cells (PBMCs), taken before the second cycle of nivolumab. These receptor sequences come from a human donor with classical Hodgkin lymphoma.

A single count supports this clone. The chain uses TRBV28 and TRBJ1-1; D remains unclear. The CDR3 has 13 residues. The V and J ends lost 6 bases and 0 bases respectively, with 8 bases between them. Germline CDR1 is MDHEN and CDR2 is SYDVKM. This CDR3 is CASRGRMNTEAFF. The CDR3 nucleotides are TGTGCCAGCAGAGGCAGGATGAACACTGAAGCTTTCTTT.

J is TRBJ2-7 and V is TRBV4-2, with 8 bases identical to TRBD1. After removal of 1 base from V and 0 bases from J, the junction contained 2 bases not matched to a gene. The CDR3 covers 15 residues. Per the germline V gene, CDR1 is LGHNA and CDR2 is YNFKEQ. CDR3 region: CASSQGTGSSYEQYF. For the CDR3, the DNA is TGTGCCAGCAGCCAAGGGACAGGGAGCTCCTACGAGCAGTACTTC.

The chain combines TRBV6-1 with TRBJ1-5; possibly TRBD1 for D (5 bases). CDR3 length: 15 amino acids. Germline V gene data show CDR1 as MNHNS and CDR2 as SASEGT. With 7 bases removed from V and 7 bases from J, the gap between germline ends came to 20 bases. The CDR3, as DNA: TGTGCCAGCACGGAGAGGGGAGGGGATGGGCAGCCCCAGCATTTT. Translation gives CASTERGGDGQPQHF.

The chain is built from TRBV27 and TRBJ2-5; TRBD2 aligns across 11 bases. Per the germline V gene, CDR1 is MNHEY and CDR2 is SMNVEV (reference sequence). The J segment lost 1 base and the V segment lost 5 bases, leaving 6 bases of the junction unmatched. The CDR3 has 16 amino acids. This CDR3 reads CASSTRLAGSQETQYF. Written as DNA, the CDR3 is TGTGCCAGCAGTACCCGACTAGCGGGGTCCCAAGAGACCCAGTACTTC.

By sample fraction, this clone is medium-sized (0.01 to 0.1%). The DNA of the CDR3 is TGTGCCAGCAGTTACTCGACAAGTACTGAAGCTTTCTTT. Amino acid sequence: CASSYSTSTEAFF. This chain links TRBV6-6 with TRBJ1-1, with D uncertain. Germline loops: CDR1 MNHNY, CDR2 SVGAGI (reference sequence). The CDR3 runs to 13 residues. Deletions cut 0 bases from V and 5 bases from J, with 7 bases between.

V gene TRBV6-5 combines with J gene TRBJ2-2; 9 bases map to TRBD2. Germline V gene data show CDR1 as MNHEY and CDR2 as SVGAGI. This CDR3 is 15 amino acids long. With 0 bases clipped from V and 5 bases from J, the junction kept 1 base outside the gene matches. CDR3 DNA: TGTGCCAGCAGTTACTCAGCGGGAGGTACCGGGGAGCTGTTTTTT. Translation gives CASSYSAGGTGELFF.

The chain has TRBV5-1 and TRBJ2-7, with TRBD1 as a possible D gene (8 bases). CDR3 length: 14 amino acids. Germline V gene sequence: CDR1 SGHRS, CDR2 YFSETQ. Trimming removed 2 bases from V and 4 bases from J, with 13 bases in between. The CDR3 is CASSLQGGEYEQYF. The DNA for the CDR3 is TGCGCCAGCAGCTTACAGGGGGGGGAGTACGAGCAGTACTTC.

The chain couples TRBV6-5 to TRBJ2-1; D perhaps matches TRBD2 (5 bases). Trimming left V 6 bases short and J 9 bases short, with 12 bases between. The CDR3 extends over 12 amino acids. Per germline, CDR1 MNHEY and CDR2 SVGAGI. The CDR3 spells CASRPYAGEQFF. The CDR3 bases are TGTGCCAGCAGGCCGTATGCGGGTGAGCAGTTCTTC.

This clone has only a few counts. This chain connects TRBV5-1 to TRBJ1-1; no clear D gene. V shed 4 bases and J shed 4 bases, with 11 bases lying between them. Germline V lookup: CDR1 SGHRS, CDR2 YFSETQ. There are 13 residues in the CDR3. The CDR3 region has the DNA TGCGCCAGCAGCGTGAGAACGACCACTGAAGCTTTCTTT. Translating gives CASSVRTTTEAFF.

The chain recombines TRBV5-6 with TRBJ2-5; the D is unclear. The germline V and J ends were trimmed by 1 base and 5 bases, with 6 bases remaining between them. Germline CDR1 and CDR2: SGHDT and YYEEEE. The CDR3 has 12 amino acids. Written as DNA, the CDR3 is TGTGCCAGCAGCTTGTTAGAGGAGACCCAGTACTTC. Translating gives CASSLLEETQYF.

V is TRBV2 and J is TRBJ2-3, with 14 bases aligning to TRBD2. V trimming: 8 bases; J trimming: 3 bases; junction bases outside the gene matches: 7. The CDR3 is made up of 16 amino acids. CDR1 is SNHLY, CDR2 FYNNEI, per germline. The CDR3 DNA reads as TGTGCCAGCCGACTAGCGGGAGGGGTGGGAACAGATACGCAGTATTTT. It translates to CASRLAGGVGTDTQYF.

The V gene is TRBV30, the J gene TRBJ1-4; TRBD1 matches at 7 bases. CDR1 and CDR2 (germline): GTSNPN, SVGIG (reference sequence). Trimming cost V 4 bases and J 4 bases; bases outside gene matches: 3. The CDR3 length is 13 residues. Here the CDR3 DNA reads TGTGCCTGGACGGGACAGAGTAATGAAAAACTGTTTTTT. It codes for CAWTGQSNEKLFF.

As to this clone: Other DNA variants within this sample encode the same CDR3. This sequence joins TRBV6-5 and TRBJ1-4; a possible D gene is TRBD1 (5 bases). Trimming took 5 bases from V and 3 from J, leaving 13 bases between them. The CDR3 contains 15 residues. CDR1 and CDR2 (germline): MNHEY, SVGAGI. The CDR3 DNA follows: TGTGCCAGCAGTCCCTCAGGAGGGGCTAATGAAAAACTGTTTTTT. The encoded protein is CASSPSGGANEKLFF.

This chain joins TRBV13 and TRBJ1-5, with TRBD1 matching 9 bases. Germline V gene sequence: CDR1 PRHDT, CDR2 FYEKMQ (reference sequence). There are 16 residues in the CDR3. The V segment lost 1 base and the J segment 4 bases; nucleotides outside the gene matches: 5. CDR3: CASSLARGTGNQPQHF. The CDR3 DNA follows: TGTGCCAGCAGCTTAGCGAGAGGGACAGGGAATCAGCCCCAGCATTTT.

V gene TRBV2 combines with J gene TRBJ2-7; a weak D match, TRBD2 (6 bases). The CDR3 runs 13 residues. The V end lost 5 bases, the J end lost 2 bases, and 10 bases lay between the germline ends. Germline values: CDR1 SNHLY, CDR2 FYNNEI. CDR3 nucleotide sequence: TGTGCCAGCAGTTTAGCGGTTCCCTACGAGCAGTACTTC. This encodes CASSLAVPYEQYF.